This TCR beta chain appears in the sequencing data of a study of T-cell memory formation after mild COVID-19. About the study: Largely donor-specific TCR clusters were found. Findings of the study overall: Most CD4+ clones that shrank were in CM and EM, while CD8+ ones turned up in EMRA. Pre-infection memory held some responding clones, suggesting pre-existing cross-reactive T cells responded. Among clones peaking at day 37 in the second wave, SARS-CoV-2 specificity remained unconfirmed.

A remark on this clonotype: Its antigen is not known.

TCRdb ran MiXCR on the 5' RACE reads and lists one entry per CDR3 protein. This table holds around 300,000 distinct CDR3 sequences, 14% found once. The V end lost 3 bases, the J end lost 5 bases, and 14 bases lay between the germline ends. CDR3 size: 13 residues. Germline assignment: CDR1 DFQATT and CDR2 SNEGSKA (reference sequence). The receptor's source is a man between 18 and 29 years old who had mild COVID-19 (a few samples of this study predate the infection). Cell type and time point are not known. This chain uses TRBV20-1 with TRBJ2-7; D is uncertain. The sample comprised PBMCs or a T cell subset sorted from them (not recorded which). The CDR3 sequence is CSARGFGLDEQYF. The DNA for the CDR3 is TGCAGTGCTAGGGGATTTGGGTTGGACGAGCAGTACTTC.